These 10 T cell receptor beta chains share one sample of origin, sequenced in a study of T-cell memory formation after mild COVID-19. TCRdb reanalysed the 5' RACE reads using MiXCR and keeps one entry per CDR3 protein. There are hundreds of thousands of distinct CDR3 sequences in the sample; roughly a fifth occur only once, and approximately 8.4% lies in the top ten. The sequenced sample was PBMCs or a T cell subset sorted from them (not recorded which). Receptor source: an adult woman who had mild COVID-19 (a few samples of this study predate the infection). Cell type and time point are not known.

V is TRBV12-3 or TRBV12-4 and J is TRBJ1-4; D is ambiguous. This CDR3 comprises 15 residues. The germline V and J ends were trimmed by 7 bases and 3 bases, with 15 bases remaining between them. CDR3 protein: CASTPKWLPNEKLFF. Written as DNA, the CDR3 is TGTGCCAGCACCCCGAAGTGGCTACCTAATGAAAAACTGTTTTTT.

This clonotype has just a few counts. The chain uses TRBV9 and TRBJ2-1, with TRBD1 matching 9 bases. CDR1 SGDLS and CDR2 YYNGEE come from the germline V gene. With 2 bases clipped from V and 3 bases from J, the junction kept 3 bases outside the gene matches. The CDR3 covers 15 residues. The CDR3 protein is CASSVGQGSYNEQFF. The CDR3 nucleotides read TGTGCCAGCAGCGTGGGACAGGGAAGCTACAATGAGCAGTTCTTC.

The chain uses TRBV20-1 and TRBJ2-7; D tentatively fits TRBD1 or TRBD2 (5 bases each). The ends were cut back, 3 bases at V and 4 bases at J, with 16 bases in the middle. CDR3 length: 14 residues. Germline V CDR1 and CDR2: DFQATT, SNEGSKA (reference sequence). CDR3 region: CSARGDVMLYEQYF. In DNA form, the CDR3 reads TGCAGTGCTAGGGGGGACGTAATGCTTTACGAGCAGTACTTC.

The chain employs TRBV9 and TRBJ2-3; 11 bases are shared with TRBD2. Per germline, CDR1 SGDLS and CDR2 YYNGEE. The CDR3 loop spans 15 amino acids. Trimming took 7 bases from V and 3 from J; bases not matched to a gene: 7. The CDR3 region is CASAGSSGRTDTQYF. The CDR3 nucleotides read TGTGCCAGCGCCGGCTCTAGCGGGAGGACAGATACGCAGTATTTT.

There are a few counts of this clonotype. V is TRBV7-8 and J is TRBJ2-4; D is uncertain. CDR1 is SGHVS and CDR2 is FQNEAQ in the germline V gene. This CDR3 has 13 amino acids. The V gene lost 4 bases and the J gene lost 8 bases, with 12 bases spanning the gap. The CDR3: CASSWVLTDIQYF. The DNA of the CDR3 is TGTGCCAGCAGCTGGGTGCTGACGGACATTCAGTACTTC.

As DNA, the CDR3 is TGTGCCAGCAGCTCCCGCCCAGCGCTGTCGAACACCATATATTTT. The encoded protein is CASSSRPALSNTIYF. V usage is TRBV7-9 and J usage is TRBJ1-3; D not certain. The CDR3 is made up of 15 amino acids. Germline V CDR1 and CDR2: SEHNR, FQNEAQ (reference sequence). The V gene lost 4 bases and the J gene lost 7 bases, with 17 bases spanning the gap.

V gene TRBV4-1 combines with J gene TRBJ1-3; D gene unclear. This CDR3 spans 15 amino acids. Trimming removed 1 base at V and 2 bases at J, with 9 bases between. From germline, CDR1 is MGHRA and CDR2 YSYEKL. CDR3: CASSQGLFPGNTIYF. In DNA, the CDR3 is TGCGCCAGCAGCCAAGGCCTTTTCCCTGGAAACACCATATATTTT.

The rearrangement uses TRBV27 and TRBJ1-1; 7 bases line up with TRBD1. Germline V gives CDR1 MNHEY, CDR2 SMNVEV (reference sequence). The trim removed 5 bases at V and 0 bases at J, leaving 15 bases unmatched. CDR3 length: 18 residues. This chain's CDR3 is CASSPTSRGLQLNTEAFF. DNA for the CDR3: TGTGCCAGCAGTCCAACCTCGAGGGGGCTCCAATTGAACACTGAAGCTTTCTTT.

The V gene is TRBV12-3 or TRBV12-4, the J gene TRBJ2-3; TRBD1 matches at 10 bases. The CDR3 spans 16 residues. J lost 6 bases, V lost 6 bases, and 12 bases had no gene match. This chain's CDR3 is CASRAGTGVGLDTQYF. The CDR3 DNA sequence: TGTGCCAGCAGAGCCGGGACAGGGGTGGGTTTGGATACGCAGTATTTT.

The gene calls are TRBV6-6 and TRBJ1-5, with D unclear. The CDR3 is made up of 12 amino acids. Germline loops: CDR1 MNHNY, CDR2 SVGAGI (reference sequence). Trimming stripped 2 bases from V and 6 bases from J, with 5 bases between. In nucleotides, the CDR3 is TGTGCCAGCAGTTACGTGGCTCAGCCCCAGCATTTT. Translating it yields CASSYVAQPQHF.